The rows below give T cell receptor beta chains drawn from one sample of a study of T cells after yellow fever vaccination. One entry per CDR3 protein, called by TCRdb with MiXCR from the 5' RACE reads. This sample has roughly 300,000 distinct CDR3 sequences, with roughly 6.8% found just once. This sample comprised PBMCs, obtained about 41 days after the first yellow fever vaccination. The origin of the receptors is a man aged 18 to 30 who received the YFV17D yellow fever vaccine. CDR3s leave out the opening cysteine and the closing phenylalanine or tryptophan. A row's size may be missing; if present it is once, few, many or a size class.

abundance | v_gene | CDR3aa
few | TRBV10-2 | ASRDYRGNTEAF
few | TRBV11-2 | ASSFRRMNTEAF
NA | TRBV12-3/TRBV12-4 | ASSLTSGRTGELF
NA | TRBV6-1 | ASRFGGHYEQY
few | TRBV7-2 | ASSQWARTEAF
few | TRBV10-1 | ASSRSVEGAAF
many | TRBV12-3/TRBV12-4 | ASSLRTGGGQPQH
few | TRBV4-1 | ASSQVLGRSSYEQY
many | TRBV11-2 | ASSSTRNEAF
NA | TRBV12-3/TRBV12-4 | ASSSKGGQGPSKAF
many | TRBV18 | ASSPGPLINTIY
few | TRBV11-2 | ASSLVVRELDNEQF
NA | TRBV9 | ASSPSSTNQPQH
many | TRBV6-1 | ASSETRDYEQY
NA | TRBV29-1 | SAFAARGNSGANVLT
NA | TRBV6-5 | ASSSGPAGYT
many | TRBV10-3 | AISLPGGETQY
few | TRBV5-1 | ASSLLGIAGYNEQF
few | TRBV7-3 | ASSPPGRTDTQY
many | TRBV28 | ASSFRGSEAF
NA | TRBV5-4 | ASAFRGYQETQY
few | TRBV14 | ASSQGGIPYNSPLH
few | TRBV30 | AWSVSQAHYEQY
NA | TRBV19 | ASSDSGGPYNEQF
many | TRBV20-1 | SALGLAGSNEQF
many | TRBV12-3/TRBV12-4 | ASRTGGDYGYT
many | TRBV7-2 | ASSVTAGPHEQF
NA | TRBV7-8 | ASSLAASGGYNEQF
many | TRBV5-1 | ASSLSDTQY
NA | TRBV18 | ASFSSLRVSTEAF
many | TRBV4-3 | ASSLEGSGGQF
many | TRBV28 | ASSRAGTAYNEQF
NA | TRBV12-3/TRBV12-4 | TSSPGQRETQY